One sample yielded the 14 T cell receptor beta chains listed below, sequenced in a study of cytomegalovirus exposure and HLA in healthy donors. The PCR was carried out with 60 Vbeta primers and 13 Jbeta primers. The method was immunoSEQ multiplex PCR; TCRdb's version includes in-frame clones alone and lacks a portion of them. The sample yields about 130,000 clones, around 80% seen once. Sequencing was done on a sample of PBMCs. The receptor source for this set is a man in his late teens or twenties in good health and CMV-seronegative.

The rearrangement joins TRBV9 to TRBJ2-2; weak D call: TRBD1 (5 bases). Germline CDR1 SGDLS, CDR2 YYNGEE. There are 16 residues in the CDR3. With 0 bases removed from V and 5 bases from J, the gap between germline ends came to 14 bases. CDR3 protein: CASSVAGGARTGELFF. The DNA for the CDR3 is TGTGCCAGCAGCGTAGCAGGTGGGGCGCGAACCGGGGAGCTGTTTTTT.

The chain is built from TRBV27 and TRBJ1-3; TRBD1 agrees at 10 bases. Germline-derived CDR1 and CDR2 are MNHEY and SMNVEV (reference sequence). The CDR3 sequence is 14 residues long. With 10 bases clipped from V and 0 bases from J, the junction kept 3 bases outside the gene matches. The CDR3 protein is CAIGQGDSGNTIYF. The DNA of the CDR3 is TGTGCCATCGGACAGGGGGACTCTGGAAACACCATATATTTT.

The chain employs TRBV2 and TRBJ1-2; the match to TRBD1 covers 9 bases. V was pared by 6 bases and J by 4 bases, with 12 bases of the junction left unmatched. The CDR3 length is 16 residues. Germline V gene sequence: CDR1 SNHLY, CDR2 FYNNEI. The CDR3 is CASRETRDRVIYGYTF. CDR3 coding DNA: TGTGCCAGCAGAGAAACCCGGGACAGGGTAATCTATGGCTACACCTTC.

This sequence joins TRBV6-5 and TRBJ2-7, with TRBD1 as a possible D gene (5 bases). Trimming removed 2 bases at V and 2 bases at J, with 13 bases between. Per the germline V gene, CDR1 is MNHEY and CDR2 is SVGAGI. CDR3 length: 15 amino acids. CDR3 coding DNA: TGTGCCAGCAGTTACACCCGACAGCCTCCCTACGAGCAGTACTTC. Translation: CASSYTRQPPYEQYF.

V usage is TRBV28 and J usage is TRBJ2-5; TRBD2 might be the D (6 bases). The CDR3 spans 16 residues. Germline CDR1 MDHEN, CDR2 SYDVKM. The germline V and J ends were trimmed by 6 bases and 2 bases, with 19 bases remaining between them. The CDR3 sequence is CASSLPPTRLQETQYF. CDR3 DNA: TGTGCCAGCAGCTTACCCCCGACTAGGCTACAAGAGACCCAGTACTTC.

The chain recombines TRBV18 with TRBJ2-7; 10 bases agree with TRBD1. The CDR3 length is 17 residues. Germline V gene sequence: CDR1 KGHSH, CDR2 LQKENI. The ends lost 3 bases at V and 3 bases at J; junction bases unmatched: 11. The CDR3 DNA follows: TGTGCCAGCTCACCGCCAAACAACCGGGACAGGGGCTACGAGCAGTACTTC. Protein sequence: CASSPPNNRDRGYEQYF.

This chain connects TRBV5-1 to TRBJ2-2; the match to TRBD2 covers 9 bases. The J segment lost 9 bases and the V segment lost 1 base, leaving 7 bases of the junction unmatched. Per germline, CDR1 SGHRS and CDR2 YFSETQ. The CDR3 contains 15 residues. The CDR3 loop is CASSLTSGLGRELFF. Here the CDR3 DNA reads TGCGCCAGCAGCTTGACTAGCGGGTTGGGTCGGGAGCTGTTTTTT.

The chain is built from TRBV27 and TRBJ2-1, with D maybe TRBD2 (6 bases). V was shortened by 3 bases and J by 2 bases, with 8 bases between the two germline ends. This CDR3 is 14 amino acids long. The germline gives CDR1 MNHEY, CDR2 SMNVEV (reference sequence). In DNA, the CDR3 is TGTGCCAGCAGTTTCGGGAGTACCTACAATGAGCAGTTCTTC. Translating gives CASSFGSTYNEQFF.

This chain uses TRBV29-1 with TRBJ2-3; D perhaps matches TRBD1 (5 bases). From germline, CDR1 is SQVTM and CDR2 ANQGSEA. The CDR3 loop spans 13 amino acids. The V gene lost 6 bases and the J gene lost 3 bases, with 13 bases spanning the gap. The CDR3 loop reads CSVQGRRTDTQYF. CDR3 nucleotides: TGCAGCGTGCAGGGCAGACGGACAGATACGCAGTATTTT.

V and J are TRBV4-2 and TRBJ1-2; the match to TRBD1 covers 9 bases. The CDR3 contains 17 residues. The germline V gene encodes CDR1 LGHNA and CDR2 YNFKEQ. Trimming took 0 bases from V and 8 from J; bases not matched to a gene: 13. The CDR3 DNA is TGTGCCAGCAGCCAAGATGCGGGACAGGGTCTCTTCACGGGCTACACCTTC. It specifies CASSQDAGQGLFTGYTF.

The chain recombines TRBV30 with TRBJ2-1; TRBD1 might be the D (6 bases). V was shortened by 4 bases and J by 11 bases, with 15 bases between the two germline ends. Germline lookup yields CDR1 GTSNPN and CDR2 SVGIG (reference sequence). The CDR3 length is 12 residues. This chain's CDR3 is CAWNTMGAKQFF. CDR3 in DNA: TGTGCCTGGAATACGATGGGGGCTAAGCAGTTCTTC.

The chain is built from TRBV2 and TRBJ2-1; D possibly corresponds to TRBD2 (5 bases). Germline lookup yields CDR1 SNHLY and CDR2 FYNNEI. CDR3 length equals 15 residues. The V and J ends lost 6 bases and 0 bases respectively, with 12 bases between them. The CDR3 nucleotides are TGTGCCAGCAGGGGAGAGTCAAGCTCCTACAATGAGCAGTTCTTC. Translating gives CASRGESSSYNEQFF. Filled out from reference TRBV2 and TRBJ2-1, the complete variable domain reads EPEVTQTPSHQVTQMGQEVILRCVPISNHLYFYWYRQILGQKVEFLVSFYNNEISEKSEIFDDQFSVERPDGSNFTLKIRSTKLEDSAMYFCASRGESSSYNEQFFGPGTRLTVL.

This clone was detected a few times. The chain uses TRBV30 and TRBJ2-2, with 7 bases aligning to TRBD1. CDR3 length: 15 residues. V was clipped by 4 bases and J by 3 bases; unmatched bases: 8. CDR1 and CDR2 from the germline V gene are GTSNPN and SVGIG (reference sequence). CDR3: CAWNQPDRDTGELFF. In DNA, the CDR3 is TGTGCCTGGAATCAACCCGACAGGGACACCGGGGAGCTGTTTTTT. The full variable domain, in which reference TRBV30 and TRBJ2-2 provide the parts outside the CDR3, is SQTIHQWPATLVQPVGSPLSLECTVEGTSNPNLYWYRQAAGRGLQLLFYSVGIGQISSEVPQNLSASRPQDRQFILSSKKLLLSDSGFYLCAWNQPDRDTGELFFGEGSRLTVL.

Only one count was recorded for this clone. The chain joins TRBV7-9 to TRBJ2-5; TRBD2 is a possible D gene (5 bases). The CDR3 loop spans 14 amino acids. Trimming left V 6 bases short and J 5 bases short, with 16 bases between. CDR1 and CDR2 from the germline V gene are SEHNR and FQNEAQ (reference sequence). In DNA, the CDR3 is TGTGCCAGCAGTGAGGAGGTGAATTGGGAGACCCAGTACTTC. Residues: CASSEEVNWETQYF.